This record covers a single TCR beta chain. The source of the sample is a study of blood T cell repertoires in COVID-19. Study at large: T cells, B-cell-depleted T cells, or PBMCs supplied cDNA or gDNA.

CDR3 length: 15 amino acids. The J segment lost 3 bases and the V segment lost 6 bases, leaving 4 bases of the junction unmatched. Germline assignment: CDR1 MDHEN and CDR2 SYDVKM. Here immunoSEQ multiplex PCR was the method, and the copy in TCRdb shows in-frame clones only, minus some. The table has about 380,000 clones, about four fifths seen once; the top ten hold about 1%. Sequencing used peripheral blood. The chain combines TRBV28 with TRBJ2-2; 10 nucleotides agree with TRBD1. The receptor was derived from a human donor with acute or convalescent COVID-19. The donor label of this sample is uncertain. CDR3 in amino acids: CASRSDRGHTGELFF. DNA of the CDR3: TGTGCCAGCAGATCAGACAGGGGGCACACCGGGGAGCTGTTTTTT.